This T cell receptor (beta chain) is drawn from a study of shared T cell receptors in the human thymus. Repertoires were generated with immunoSEQ multiplex PCR, while TCRdb's copy carries only in-frame clones and drops some. Found here are under 700,000 clones, 70% to 80% of them singletons; the top ten hold about 0.012%. The CDR3 length is 13 residues. Germline V gene sequence: CDR1 WNHNN, CDR2 SYGVQD (reference sequence). V was shortened by 2 bases and J by 1 base, with 2 bases between the two germline ends. These data also featured in a second study, about human thymus T cells. This second report adds: All donors were healthy Finnish infants who were undergoing corrective surgery to treat congenital heart defects. Resections removed during corrective heart surgery provided the thymus tissue used. What appeared biased in thymic and blood repertoires was the usage of V and J genes. Thymic repertoires from unrelated individuals overlapped highly, related research reported.

The chain combines TRBV10-1 with TRBJ2-2; D is undetermined. This clonotype originated in a boy in the first two years of life with a congenital heart defect. The sample consisted of thymocytes. The CDR3 spells CASSEQNTGELFF. The CDR3, as DNA: TGCGCCAGCAGTGAGCAGAACACCGGGGAGCTGTTTTTT.